The 26 T cell receptor beta chains presented below share a single source sample, sequenced in a study of blood T cell repertoires in COVID-19. Repertoires were generated with immunoSEQ multiplex PCR, while TCRdb's copy carries only in-frame clones and drops some. The sample comprises 240,000 or so clones, about 82% of which are singletons, and around 2% rests with the top ten. Specimen: PBMCs or T cells enriched from blood (not recorded which). The receptors derive from a woman aged 45 to 65 who had recovered from COVID-19.

The V call is TRBV28, the J call TRBJ2-2; maybe TRBD2 (5 bases). Germline CDR1 MDHEN, CDR2 SYDVKM. The CDR3 runs 14 residues. V was pared by 7 bases and J by 0 bases, with 9 bases between. The CDR3 loop reads CASKRTSNTGELFF. CDR3 nucleotides: TGTGCCAGCAAAAGGACTTCGAACACCGGGGAGCTGTTTTTT.

The gene calls are TRBV18 and TRBJ2-2, with TRBD2 matching over 10 bases. Germline V gene sequence: CDR1 KGHSH, CDR2 LQKENI. J gave up 4 bases and V 1 base, and 6 bases lay outside the gene matches. CDR3 size: 17 residues. The CDR3 loop is CASSPRTSGIFTGELFF. In DNA, the CDR3 is TGTGCCAGCTCACCACGAACTAGCGGGATCTTCACCGGGGAGCTGTTTTTT.

The chain links TRBV7-9 to TRBJ2-7, with TRBD1 identical over 10 bases. Germline V gives CDR1 SEHNR, CDR2 FQNEAQ (reference sequence). The CDR3 is 12 residues long. J lost 5 bases, V lost 8 bases, and 3 bases had no gene match. The CDR3 protein is CASGTGVHEQYF. CDR3 DNA: TGTGCCAGCGGGACAGGGGTCCACGAGCAGTACTTC.

V gene TRBV5-1 combines with J gene TRBJ1-2, with D hard to call. The V gene lost 3 bases and the J gene lost 0 bases, with 9 bases spanning the gap. CDR3 length equals 14 residues. CDR1 is SGHRS and CDR2 is YFSETQ in the germline V gene. CDR3 residues: CASSYRTSNYGYTF. In DNA form, the CDR3 reads TGCGCCAGCAGCTACCGGACTTCTAACTATGGCTACACCTTC. Drawing the rest from reference TRBV5-1 and TRBJ1-2, the complete variable domain is KAGVTQTPRYLIKTRGQQVTLSCSPISGHRSVSWYQQTPGQGLQFLFEYFSETQRNKGNFPGRFSGRQFSNSRSEMNVSTLELGDSALYLCASSYRTSNYGYTFGSGTRLTVV.

The chain joins TRBV4-1 to TRBJ2-2; 7 bases match TRBD2. Germline V gives CDR1 MGHRA, CDR2 YSYEKL. J was trimmed by 5 bases and V by 1 base; bases with no gene match: 7. The CDR3 has 16 amino acids. CDR3 loop: CASSQGQRTRTGELFF. In DNA form, the CDR3 reads TGCGCCAGCAGCCAAGGGCAGCGGACTAGGACCGGGGAGCTGTTTTTT.

This chain connects TRBV5-5 to TRBJ1-5, with unresolved D. This CDR3 is built from 16 residues. V was pared by 0 bases and J by 6 bases, with 16 bases between. Per the germline V gene, CDR1 is SGHKS and CDR2 is YYEKEE (reference sequence). In nucleotides, the CDR3 is TGTGCCAGCAGCTTGGGTGGCGCCGCGGGAGGTCAGCCCCAGCATTTT. Amino acid sequence: CASSLGGAAGGQPQHF.

The rearrangement uses TRBV19 and TRBJ1-2, with TRBD1 identical over 11 bases. The germline V gene encodes CDR1 LNHDA and CDR2 SQIVND (reference sequence). The CDR3 spans 13 residues. Trimming at V came to 9 bases and at J to 4 bases, leaving 4 bases not matched to a gene. For the CDR3, the DNA is TGTGCCAGCACCGGACAGGGGGCCTATGGCTACACCTTC. Translated, it gives CASTGQGAYGYTF. The variable domain in full, with the rest retrieved from reference TRBV19 and TRBJ1-2, is DGGITQSPKYLFRKEGQNVTLSCEQNLNHDAMYWYRQDPGQGLRLIYYSQIVNDFQKGDIAEGYSVSREKKESFPLTVTSAQKNPTAFYLCASTGQGAYGYTFGSGTRLTVV.

The rearrangement uses TRBV19 and TRBJ1-6; TRBD1 aligns across 9 bases. The CDR3 sequence is 15 residues long. J was trimmed by 3 bases and V by 6 bases; bases with no gene match: 3. Germline CDR1 is LNHDA and CDR2 is SQIVND (reference sequence). CDR3 in DNA: TGTGCCAGTAGGCCGACAGGGGGCTATAATTCACCCCTCCACTTT. As protein: CASRPTGGYNSPLHF.

A word on this clone: A read error may produce the germline difference seen at one junction end. Other DNA sequences of this sample code for an identical CDR3. This chain joins TRBV7-9 and TRBJ2-7; tentative D call: TRBD2 (7 bases). The V gene's germline CDR1 is SEHNR and CDR2 FQNEAQ (reference sequence). This CDR3 spans 16 amino acids. CDR3 in amino acids: CASTKRGGGNSYEQYF. The CDR3 nucleotides are TGTGCCAGCACCAAGCGGGGCGGGGGCAACTCCTACGAACAGTACTTC.

This rearrangement joins TRBV12-3 or TRBV12-4 to TRBJ2-5; tentatively, D is TRBD1 (5 bases). V dropped 4 bases and J dropped 5 bases, with 11 bases sitting between them. The length of the CDR3 is 13 residues. CDR3 bases: TGTGCCAGCAGTTCAGTGGGGCGGGAGACCCAGTACTTC. Protein sequence: CASSSVGRETQYF.

This chain connects TRBV19 to TRBJ2-3; perhaps TRBD2 as D (6 bases). The CDR3 loop spans 14 amino acids. Trimming took 7 bases from V and 5 from J, leaving 16 bases between them. In germline, CDR1 is LNHDA, CDR2 SQIVND (reference sequence). The CDR3 is CASTHSGGGDTQYF. CDR3 nucleotides: TGTGCCAGTACCCATAGCGGCGGCGGAGATACGCAGTATTTT.

This clone showed up just once. This chain connects TRBV5-6 to TRBJ1-3, with 7 bases fitting TRBD1. Germline CDR1 reads SGHDT; CDR2 reads YYEEEE. J gave up 1 base and V 0 bases, and 13 bases lay outside the gene matches. The CDR3 sequence is 19 residues long. The CDR3 loop reads CASSLADEGAWLSGNTIYF. CDR3 in DNA: TGTGCCAGCAGCTTGGCCGACGAGGGGGCCTGGTTGTCTGGAAACACCATATATTTT. Using reference TRBV5-6 and TRBJ1-3 for the parts outside the CDR3, the full variable domain is DAGVTQSPTHLIKTRGQQVTLRCSPKSGHDTVSWYQQALGQGPQFIFQYYEEEERQRGNFPDRFSGHQFPNYSSELNVNALLLGDSALYLCASSLADEGAWLSGNTIYFGEGSWLTVV.

V is TRBV5-4 and J is TRBJ1-1; D perhaps matches TRBD1 (5 bases). The germline gives CDR1 SGHNT, CDR2 YYREEE (reference sequence). CDR3 size: 14 residues. V shed 1 base and J shed 4 bases, with 11 bases lying between them. This CDR3 is CASSLRQTGTEAFF. CDR3 nucleotide sequence: TGTGCCAGCAGCTTGAGACAGACGGGCACTGAAGCTTTCTTT.

This chain joins TRBV5-8 and TRBJ1-3; no firm D call. In germline, CDR1 is SGHTS, CDR2 YDEGEE. The V gene lost 0 bases and the J gene lost 0 bases, with 10 bases spanning the gap. The CDR3 loop spans 16 amino acids. CDR3 sequence (DNA): TGTGCCAGCAGCTTGGACAGAGTACGCTCTGGAAACACCATATATTTT. It specifies CASSLDRVRSGNTIYF.

The rearrangement uses TRBV19 and TRBJ1-2, with no clear D. Deletions cut 9 bases from V and 5 bases from J, with 10 bases between. Germline V gives CDR1 LNHDA, CDR2 SQIVND (reference sequence). This CDR3 has 11 residues. This chain's CDR3 is CASGETYGYTF. Here the CDR3 DNA reads TGTGCCAGCGGGGAGACATATGGCTACACCTTC.

The rearrangement joins TRBV18 to TRBJ2-3; a weak D match, TRBD2 (5 bases). With 0 bases removed from V and 0 bases from J, the gap between germline ends came to 10 bases. The germline CDR1 and CDR2 sequences are KGHSH and LQKENI. The length of the CDR3 is 16 residues. The CDR3 sequence: CASSPPLRGSTDTQYF. CDR3 nucleotides: TGTGCCAGCTCACCACCTCTTCGGGGAAGCACAGATACGCAGTATTTT.

J is TRBJ1-1 and V is TRBV12-3 or TRBV12-4; D call uncertain. The CDR3 spans 12 residues. V lost 4 bases, J lost 6 bases, and 9 bases lay in between. The CDR3 loop is CASSSQLAEAFF. The CDR3 DNA is TGTGCCAGCAGTTCCCAATTAGCTGAAGCTTTCTTT.

J is TRBJ1-5 and V is TRBV4-1; the match to TRBD1 covers 8 bases. This CDR3 spans 15 amino acids. J gave up 5 bases and V 4 bases, and 7 bases lay outside the gene matches. Germline CDR1 MGHRA, CDR2 YSYEKL. CDR3 sequence (DNA): TGCGCCAGCAGCCGCTTCGGACAGGGTGATCAGCCCCAGCATTTT. Translation: CASSRFGQGDQPQHF.

This chain uses TRBV14 with TRBJ2-7, with 14 bases lining up with TRBD2. This CDR3 has 20 residues. The V and J ends lost 3 bases and 4 bases, in that order; junction bases with no gene match: 17. The V gene's germline CDR1 is SGHDN and CDR2 FVKESK. CDR3 sequence reads: CASSHLPGTGGTSGRYEQYF. In DNA, the CDR3 is TGTGCCAGCAGCCACCTACCCGGGACAGGGGGGACTAGCGGGAGATACGAGCAGTACTTC.

The chain links TRBV2 to TRBJ2-5; D not certain. This CDR3 comprises 13 residues. V lost 6 bases to trimming and J lost 2 bases, with 10 bases between them. Looked up from germline, CDR1 is SNHLY and CDR2 is FYNNEI. Here the CDR3 reads CASSPRVQETQYF. In DNA form, the CDR3 reads TGTGCCAGCAGCCCCCGGGTGCAAGAGACCCAGTACTTC.

This sequence joins TRBV27 and TRBJ2-7, with D possibly matching TRBD1 (5 bases). Germline V lookup: CDR1 MNHEY, CDR2 SMNVEV (reference sequence). V lost 3 bases and J 1 base, leaving 13 bases between the germline ends. The CDR3 contains 15 residues. The CDR3 reads CASSFIWGGSYEQYF. Written as DNA, the CDR3 is TGTGCCAGCAGTTTCATCTGGGGCGGATCCTACGAGCAGTACTTC.

The J gene is TRBJ2-7, the V gene TRBV7-2, with D possibly being TRBD2 (6 bases). Deletions cut 5 bases from V and 2 bases from J, with 16 bases between. The CDR3 totals 15 residues. Looked up from germline, CDR1 is SGHTA and CDR2 is FQGNSA. This chain's CDR3 is CASSPLSGLAYEQYF. The CDR3 region has the DNA TGTGCCAGCAGCCCGTTAAGCGGGCTGGCCTACGAGCAGTACTTC.

V gene TRBV19 combines with J gene TRBJ1-2, with 8 bases identical to TRBD1. In germline, CDR1 is LNHDA, CDR2 SQIVND (reference sequence). After removal of 8 bases from V and 4 bases from J, the junction contained 18 bases not matched to a gene. The CDR3 loop spans 17 amino acids. The CDR3 nucleotides are TGTGCCAGTTCCCGTCGGGACAGGCGGGCTTCAGTCTATGGCTACACCTTC. Translation: CASSRRDRRASVYGYTF.

This clone was detected ten times or more. V gene TRBV19 combines with J gene TRBJ1-1; tentative D call: TRBD1 (6 bases). The CDR3 loop spans 14 amino acids. Germline V CDR1 and CDR2: LNHDA, SQIVND (reference sequence). Trimming pared 6 bases from V and 2 bases from J, leaving 13 bases between. The CDR3 region is CASRPGHINTEAFF. CDR3 sequence (DNA): TGTGCCAGTAGACCGGGACATATAAACACTGAAGCTTTCTTT.

This sequence joins TRBV18 and TRBJ2-3, with 8 bases identical to TRBD2. This CDR3 contains 16 residues. CDR1 is KGHSH, CDR2 LQKENI, per germline. Trimming took 4 bases from V and 2 from J; bases not matched to a gene: 8. The CDR3 reads CASSLTSGAITDTQYF. The DNA for the CDR3 is TGTGCCAGCTCACTCACTAGCGGAGCTATCACAGATACGCAGTATTTT.

This chain links TRBV27 with TRBJ2-1; D call uncertain. Trimming cost V 7 bases and J 6 bases, with 19 bases left between them. Germline values: CDR1 MNHEY, CDR2 SMNVEV (reference sequence). The CDR3 has 15 amino acids. This chain's CDR3 is CASNPRGRGGNEQFF. The CDR3 DNA is TGTGCCAGCAATCCCAGAGGTAGAGGCGGCAATGAGCAGTTCTTC.